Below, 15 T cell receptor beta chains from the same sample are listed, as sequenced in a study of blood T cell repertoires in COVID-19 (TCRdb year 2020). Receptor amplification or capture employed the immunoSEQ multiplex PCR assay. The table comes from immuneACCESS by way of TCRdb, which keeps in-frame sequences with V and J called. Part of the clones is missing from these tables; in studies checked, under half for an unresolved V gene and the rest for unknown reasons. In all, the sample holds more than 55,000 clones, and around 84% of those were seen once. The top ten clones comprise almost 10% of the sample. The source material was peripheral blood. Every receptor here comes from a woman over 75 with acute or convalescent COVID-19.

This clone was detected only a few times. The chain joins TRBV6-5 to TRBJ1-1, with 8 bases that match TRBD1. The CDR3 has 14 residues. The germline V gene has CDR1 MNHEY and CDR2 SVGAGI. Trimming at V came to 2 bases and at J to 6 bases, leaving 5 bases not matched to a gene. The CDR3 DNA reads TGTGCCAGCAGTTACACGGGACAGGTGGCTGAAGCTTTCTTT. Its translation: CASSYTGQVAEAFF.

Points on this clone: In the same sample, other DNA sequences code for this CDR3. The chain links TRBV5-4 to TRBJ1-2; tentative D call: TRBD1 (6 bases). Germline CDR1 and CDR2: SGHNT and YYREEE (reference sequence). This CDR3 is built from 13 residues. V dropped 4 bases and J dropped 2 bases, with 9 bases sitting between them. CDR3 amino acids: CASSLDRNYGYTF. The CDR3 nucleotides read TGTGCCAGCAGCCTGGACAGAAACTATGGCTACACCTTC.

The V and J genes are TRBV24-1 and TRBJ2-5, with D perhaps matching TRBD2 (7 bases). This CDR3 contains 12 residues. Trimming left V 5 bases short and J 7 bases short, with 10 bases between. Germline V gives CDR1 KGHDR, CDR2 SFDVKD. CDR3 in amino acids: CATSGGGGTQYF. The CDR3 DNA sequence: TGTGCCACCAGTGGAGGGGGGGGGACCCAGTACTTC.

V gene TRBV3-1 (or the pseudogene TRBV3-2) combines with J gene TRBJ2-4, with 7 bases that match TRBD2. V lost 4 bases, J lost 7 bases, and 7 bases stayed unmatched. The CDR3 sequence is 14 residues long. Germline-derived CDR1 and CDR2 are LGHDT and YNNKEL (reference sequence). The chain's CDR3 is CASSRRGDGNIQYF. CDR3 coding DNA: TGTGCCAGCAGCCGACGGGGGGATGGGAACATTCAGTACTTC.

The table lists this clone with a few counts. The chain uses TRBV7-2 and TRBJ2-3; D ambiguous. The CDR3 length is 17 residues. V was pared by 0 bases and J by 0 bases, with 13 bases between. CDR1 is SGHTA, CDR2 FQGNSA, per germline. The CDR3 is CASSLARYLTSTDTQYF. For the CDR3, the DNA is TGTGCCAGCAGCTTAGCGCGGTACTTAACTAGCACAGATACGCAGTATTTT.

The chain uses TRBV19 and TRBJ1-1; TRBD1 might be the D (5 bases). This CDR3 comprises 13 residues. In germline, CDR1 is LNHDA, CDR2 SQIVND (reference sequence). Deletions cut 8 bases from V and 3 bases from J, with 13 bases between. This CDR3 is CASSWTRDTEAFF. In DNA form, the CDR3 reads TGTGCCAGTTCTTGGACAAGGGACACTGAAGCTTTCTTT.

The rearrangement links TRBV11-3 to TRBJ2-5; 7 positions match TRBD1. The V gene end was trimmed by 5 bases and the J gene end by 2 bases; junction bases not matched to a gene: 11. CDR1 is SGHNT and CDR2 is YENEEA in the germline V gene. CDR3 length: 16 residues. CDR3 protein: CASSQSPATGQETQYF. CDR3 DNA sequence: TGTGCCAGCAGCCAATCCCCCGCGACAGGGCAAGAGACCCAGTACTTC.

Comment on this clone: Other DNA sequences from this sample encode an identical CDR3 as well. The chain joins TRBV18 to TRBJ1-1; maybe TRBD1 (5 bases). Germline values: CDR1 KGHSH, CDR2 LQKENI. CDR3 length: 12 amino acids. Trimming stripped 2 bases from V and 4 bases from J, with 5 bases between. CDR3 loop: CASSPGATEAFF. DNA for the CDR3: TGTGCCAGCTCACCAGGGGCCACTGAAGCTTTCTTT.

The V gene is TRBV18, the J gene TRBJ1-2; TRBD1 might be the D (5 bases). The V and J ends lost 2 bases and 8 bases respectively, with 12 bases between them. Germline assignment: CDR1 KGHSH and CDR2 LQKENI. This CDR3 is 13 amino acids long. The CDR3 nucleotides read TGTGCCAGCTCACCAGTAGAACGGGGGGGCTACACCTTC. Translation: CASSPVERGGYTF.

The CDR3 reads CASPHRGSSYEQYF. DNA for the CDR3: TGCGCCAGCCCTCACAGGGGGTCCTCCTACGAGCAGTACTTC. This sequence joins TRBV5-1 and TRBJ2-7, with 8 bases identical to TRBD1. The CDR3 length is 14 residues. The germline V gene encodes CDR1 SGHRS and CDR2 YFSETQ. With V trimmed by 7 bases and J by 0 bases, 6 bases remained unmatched.

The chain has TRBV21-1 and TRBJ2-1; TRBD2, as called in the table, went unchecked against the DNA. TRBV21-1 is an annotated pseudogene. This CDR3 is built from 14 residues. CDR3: CASRGGSTYNEQFF. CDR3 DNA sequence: TGTGCCAGCAGGGGAGGGTCAACCTACAATGAGCAGTTCTTC.

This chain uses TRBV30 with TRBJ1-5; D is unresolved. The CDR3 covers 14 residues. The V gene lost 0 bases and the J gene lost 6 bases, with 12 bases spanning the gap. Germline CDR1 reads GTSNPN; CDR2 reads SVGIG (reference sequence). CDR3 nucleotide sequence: TGTGCCTGGAGTGTACGCATGAGTTTTCAGCCCCAGCATTTT. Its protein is CAWSVRMSFQPQHF.

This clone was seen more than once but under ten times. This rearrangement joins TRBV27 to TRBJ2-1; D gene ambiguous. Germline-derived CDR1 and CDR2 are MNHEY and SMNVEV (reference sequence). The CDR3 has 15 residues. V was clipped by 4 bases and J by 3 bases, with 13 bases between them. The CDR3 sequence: CASSSQVALYNEQFF. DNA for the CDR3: TGTGCCAGCAGTTCGCAGGTTGCCCTCTACAATGAGCAGTTCTTC.

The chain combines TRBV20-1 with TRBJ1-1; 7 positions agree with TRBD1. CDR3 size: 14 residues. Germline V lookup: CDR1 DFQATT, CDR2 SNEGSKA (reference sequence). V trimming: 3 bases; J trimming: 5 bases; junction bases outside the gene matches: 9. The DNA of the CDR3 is TGCAGTGCTAGTGCCGGGACAGAAAAAACTGAAGCTTTCTTT. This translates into CSASAGTEKTEAFF.

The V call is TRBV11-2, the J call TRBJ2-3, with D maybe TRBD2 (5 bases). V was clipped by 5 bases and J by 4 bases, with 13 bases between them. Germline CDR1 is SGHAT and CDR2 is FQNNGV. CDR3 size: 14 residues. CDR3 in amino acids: CASSVSRVPDTQYF. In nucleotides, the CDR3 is TGTGCCAGCAGCGTATCGAGGGTACCAGATACGCAGTATTTT.